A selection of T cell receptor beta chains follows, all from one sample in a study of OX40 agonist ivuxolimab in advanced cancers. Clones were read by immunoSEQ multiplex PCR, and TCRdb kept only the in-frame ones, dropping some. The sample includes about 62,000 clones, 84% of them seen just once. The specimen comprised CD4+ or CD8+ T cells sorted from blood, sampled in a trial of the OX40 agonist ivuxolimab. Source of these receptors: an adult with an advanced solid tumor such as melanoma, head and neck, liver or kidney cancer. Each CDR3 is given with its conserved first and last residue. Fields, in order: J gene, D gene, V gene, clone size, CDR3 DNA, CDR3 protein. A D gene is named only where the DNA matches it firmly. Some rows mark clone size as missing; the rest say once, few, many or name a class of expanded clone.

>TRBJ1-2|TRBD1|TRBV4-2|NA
TGTGCCAGCAGCCAACGGGGACAGGACTATGGCTACACCTTC
CASSQRGQDYGYTF
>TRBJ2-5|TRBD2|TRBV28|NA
TGTGCCAGCAGCAAGGGACTAGCGGGGACACAAGAGACCCAGTACTTC
CASSKGLAGTQETQYF
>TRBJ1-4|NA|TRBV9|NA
TGTGCCAGCAGCCCCAGGGGTAATGAAAAACTGTTTTTT
CASSPRGNEKLFF
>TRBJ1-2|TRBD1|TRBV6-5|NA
TGTGCCAGCAGTAACAGGGGAAATAACTATGGCTACACCTTC
CASSNRGNNYGYTF
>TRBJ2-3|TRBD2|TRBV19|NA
TGTGCCAGTAGCACTAACAGGGCTAGCGGGACAGATACGCAGTATTTT
CASSTNRASGTDTQYF
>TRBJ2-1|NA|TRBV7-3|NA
TGTGCCAGCAGCTTCCCAGCGAGGGGATCTGAGCAGTTCTTC
CASSFPARGSEQFF
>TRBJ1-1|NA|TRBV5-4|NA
TGTGCCAGCAGCTTGCAGGGGAGGGCTGAAGCTTTCTTT
CASSLQGRAEAFF
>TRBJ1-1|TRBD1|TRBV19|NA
TGTGCCAGTAGTGACAGGGGGAACACTGAAGCTTTCTTT
CASSDRGNTEAFF
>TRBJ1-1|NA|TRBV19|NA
TGTGCCAGTAGCGGACGGGTGAACACTGAAGCTTTCTTT
CASSGRVNTEAFF
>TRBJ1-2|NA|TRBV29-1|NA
TGCAGCGTGGAGTGGGAGGGGAGGGGCTACACCTTC
CSVEWEGRGYTF
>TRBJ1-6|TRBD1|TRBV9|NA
TGTGCCAGCAGCGATCAACAGGGGACAGTTTCACCCCTCCACTTT
CASSDQQGTVSPLHF
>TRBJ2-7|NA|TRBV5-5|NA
TGTGCCAGCAGCCCCGGAAGAGCCTACGAGCAGTACTTC
CASSPGRAYEQYF
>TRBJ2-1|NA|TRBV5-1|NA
TGCGCCAGCGAGCAGGGGGGCTACAATGAGCAGTTCTTC
CASEQGGYNEQFF
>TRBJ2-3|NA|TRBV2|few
TGTGCCAGCAGTGGGTGGGGGGGCCGGTCAAGGGATACGCAGTATTTT
CASSGWGGRSRDTQYF
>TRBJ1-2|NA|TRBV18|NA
TGTGCCAGCTCACCACAAGATAACAGGGCGTTAGGCTACACCTTC
CASSPQDNRALGYTF
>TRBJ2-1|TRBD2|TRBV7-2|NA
TGTGCCAGCAGCTCTAGCGGGGGGGCCGCGTACAATGAGCAGTTCTTC
CASSSSGGAAYNEQFF
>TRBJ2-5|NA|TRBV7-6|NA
TGTGCCAGCAGCTTGCCGAAAGAGACCCAGTACTTC
CASSLPKETQYF
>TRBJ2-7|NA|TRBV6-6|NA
TGTGCCAGCAGGACACGGACAGAGGGCGAGCAGTACTTC
CASRTRTEGEQYF
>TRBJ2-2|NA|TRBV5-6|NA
TGTGCCAGCAGCTTGGTGCGCGCCGGGGCCGGGGAGCTGTTTTTT
CASSLVRAGAGELFF
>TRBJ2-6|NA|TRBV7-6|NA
TGTGCCAGCAGCCTCGAATCGCAAACCAACGTCCTGACTTTC
CASSLESQTNVLTF
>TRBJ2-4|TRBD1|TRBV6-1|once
TGTGCCAGCGGAAGGACAGGAGAAAACATTCAGTACTTC
CASGRTGENIQYF
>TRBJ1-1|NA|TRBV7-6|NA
TGTGCCAGCAGCTTAGAACAGGGTTCGACTGAAGCTTTCTTT
CASSLEQGSTEAFF
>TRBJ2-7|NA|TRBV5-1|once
TGCGCCAGCAGCTTGGATGCGACAGGCTACGAGCAGTACTTC
CASSLDATGYEQYF
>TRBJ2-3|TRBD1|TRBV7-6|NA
TGTGCCAGCAGCGTACAGGGGGACACAGATACGCAGTATTTT
CASSVQGDTDTQYF
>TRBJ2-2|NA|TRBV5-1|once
TGCGCCAGCAGCTCAGGGTTAGGGAACACCGGGGAGCTGTTTTTT
CASSSGLGNTGELFF
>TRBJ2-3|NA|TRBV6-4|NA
TGTGCCAGCAGTGATAGGGGGGGCACAGATACGCAGTATTTT
CASSDRGGTDTQYF
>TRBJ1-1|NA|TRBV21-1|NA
TGTGCCAGCAGCAAAGTAGGAGGGAGTGACACTGAAGCTTTCTTT
CASSKVGGSDTEAFF
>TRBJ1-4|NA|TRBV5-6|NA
TGTGCCAGCAGCCACGGGACATCGAATGAAAAACTGTTTTTT
CASSHGTSNEKLFF
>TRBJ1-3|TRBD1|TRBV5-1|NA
TGCGCCAGCAGGTCCGGGACAGCCTCCTTAAGAAACACCATATATTTT
CASRSGTASLRNTIYF
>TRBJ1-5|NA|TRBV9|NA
TGTGCCAGCAGCCCCAGCCCGGGCAATTCCGGAAATCAGCCCCAGCATTTT
CASSPSPGNSGNQPQHF
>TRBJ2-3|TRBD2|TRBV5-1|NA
TGCGCCAGCAGCTTGGGGGCACTAGCGGGGGGCACAGATACGCAGTATTTT
CASSLGALAGGTDTQYF
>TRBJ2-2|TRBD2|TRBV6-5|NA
TGTGCCAGCAGTTACCGAACCGGACTAGGGCCCGGGGAGCTGTTTTTT
CASSYRTGLGPGELFF
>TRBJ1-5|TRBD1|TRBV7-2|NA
TGTGCCAGCAGCTTAGAGGGGACAGGGAGGCAGCCCCAGCATTTT
CASSLEGTGRQPQHF
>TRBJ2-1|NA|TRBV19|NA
TGTGCCAGTAGTATGCCCCAAGGGCTGGGGTCCCTCAATGAGCAGTTCTTC
CASSMPQGLGSLNEQFF
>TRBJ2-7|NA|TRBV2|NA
TGTGCCAGCAGCTCAGACAGTTACGAGCAGTACTTC
CASSSDSYEQYF
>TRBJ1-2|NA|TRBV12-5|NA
TGTGCTAGTGGTTTTTCTAGGAGGGGCGCTAACTATGGCTACACCTTC
CASGFSRRGANYGYTF
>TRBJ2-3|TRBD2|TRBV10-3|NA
TGTGCCATCAGGGGGGGACTAGCGCCGAGCACAGATACGCAGTATTTT
CAIRGGLAPSTDTQYF
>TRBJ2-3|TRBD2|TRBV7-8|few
TGTGCCAGCAGCCTAGCAAGCGGGGGGGCCGGCACAGATACGCAGTATTTT
CASSLASGGAGTDTQYF